These 12 T cell receptor beta chains were all obtained from the same sample, sequenced in a study of T cells in Graves' hyperthyroidism and ophthalmopathy. TCR beta CDR3 region amplification was performed from RNA transcripts. An initial round of RT-PCR targeting the TCR CDR3 relied on the HTBI primer set. TCRdb reprocessed the multiplex PCR reads via MiXCR and lists one record per CDR3 protein. The data show some 490,000 distinct CDR3 sequences, about 16% seen once. Sequencing was performed on blood. These receptors originate from a woman in her twenties or thirties with Graves' ophthalmopathy.

The V call is TRBV28, the J call TRBJ2-2, with D maybe TRBD1 (6 bases). The V end lost 3 bases, the J end lost 4 bases, and 12 bases lay between the germline ends. The germline V gene encodes CDR1 MDHEN and CDR2 SYDVKM. The length of the CDR3 is 15 residues. CDR3 nucleotides: TGTGCCAGCAGTTTTCGCAGGGGCTTCACCGGGGAGCTGTTTTTT. This encodes CASSFRRGFTGELFF.

The rearrangement links TRBV7-7 to TRBJ2-1, with no clear D. Per germline, CDR1 SSHAT and CDR2 FNYEAQ (reference sequence). The germline V and J ends were trimmed by 5 bases and 5 bases, with 13 bases remaining between them. This CDR3 spans 14 amino acids. The DNA for the CDR3 is TGTGCCAGCAGCCCGCTAATCGGCGACAATGAGCAGTTCTTC. Translating it yields CASSPLIGDNEQFF. Complete variable domain (other parts from reference TRBV7-7 and TRBJ2-1): GAGVSQSPRYKVTKRGQDVTLRCDPISSHATLYWYQQALGQGPEFLTYFNYEAQPDKSGLPSDRFSAERPEGSISTLTIQRTEQRDSAMYRCASSPLIGDNEQFFGPGTRLTVL.

This clonotype has just one count. The chain carries TRBV6-1 and TRBJ2-1; D gene uncertain. Germline CDR1 MNHNS, CDR2 SASEGT. CDR3 length: 14 amino acids. Deletions cut 7 bases from V and 4 bases from J, with 14 bases between. The CDR3 DNA follows: TGTGCCAGCACTAACCCTTTGAAATACAATGAGCAGTTCTTC. Protein sequence: CASTNPLKYNEQFF.

The chain employs TRBV5-6 and TRBJ1-1, with 7 nucleotides matching TRBD1. The V gene end was trimmed by 5 bases and the J gene end by 5 bases; junction bases not matched to a gene: 15. Germline values: CDR1 SGHDT, CDR2 YYEEEE. This CDR3 has 16 amino acids. The CDR3 loop is CASSDGTVLPGTEAFF. The CDR3 bases are TGTGCCAGCAGTGACGGGACAGTCCTACCGGGAACTGAAGCTTTCTTT.

The table lists this clonotype with many counts. The chain carries TRBV5-8 and TRBJ1-1; D perhaps matches TRBD1 (5 bases). The length of the CDR3 is 16 residues. Germline V lookup: CDR1 SGHTS, CDR2 YDEGEE. V lost 2 bases to trimming and J lost 0 bases, with 14 bases between them. CDR3 DNA: TGTGCCAGCAGCTTTTTATACACAGGCGTGAACACTGAAGCTTTCTTT. Its protein product is CASSFLYTGVNTEAFF.

The table lists this clonotype with many counts. The CDR3 here is CASSRLLGDNQPQHF. Written as DNA, the CDR3 is TGTGCCAGCAGCAGACTGTTAGGAGACAATCAGCCCCAGCATTTT. The chain carries TRBV27 and TRBJ1-5; D gene ambiguous. The CDR3 extends over 15 amino acids. Trimming removed 6 bases from V and 3 bases from J, with 15 bases in between. Germline V CDR1 and CDR2: MNHEY, SMNVEV (reference sequence).

The chain carries TRBV18 and TRBJ2-1; 11 nucleotides match TRBD2. In germline, CDR1 is KGHSH, CDR2 LQKENI. J was trimmed by 7 bases and V by 2 bases; bases with no gene match: 7. The CDR3 runs to 16 residues. The CDR3 loop is CASSPVGLAAWNEQFF. The CDR3 nucleotides are TGTGCCAGCTCACCAGTGGGACTAGCGGCCTGGAATGAGCAGTTCTTC.

The chain joins TRBV5-4 to TRBJ2-3; possibly TRBD1 for D (6 bases). The CDR3 loop spans 14 amino acids. Trimming pared 0 bases from V and 4 bases from J, leaving 9 bases between. Germline V CDR1 and CDR2: SGHNT, YYREEE (reference sequence). In DNA, the CDR3 is TGTGCCAGCAGCTTGGCCAAGGGGGCAGATACGCAGTATTTT. Translation gives CASSLAKGADTQYF. The full variable domain, in which reference TRBV5-4 and TRBJ2-3 provide the parts outside the CDR3, is ETGVTQSPTHLIKTRGQQVTLRCSSQSGHNTVSWYQQALGQGPQFIFQYYREEENGRGNFPPRFSGLQFPNYSSELNVNALELDDSALYLCASSLAKGADTQYFGPGTRLTVL.

This clonotype appeared a few times. J is TRBJ1-6 and V is TRBV19; D unclear. CDR1 and CDR2 (germline): LNHDA, SQIVND (reference sequence). The CDR3 covers 18 residues. Trimming took 6 bases from V and 7 from J, leaving 25 bases between them. CDR3 region: CASSAIGFSRAANSPLHF. CDR3 DNA: TGTGCCAGTAGCGCTATCGGATTTAGTCGGGCCGCAAATTCACCCCTCCACTTT.

This clonotype was picked up many times. The rearrangement links TRBV20-1 to TRBJ1-5; D gene ambiguous. CDR1 is DFQATT and CDR2 is SNEGSKA in the germline V gene (reference sequence). The CDR3 has 14 residues. V lost 0 bases to trimming and J lost 3 bases, with 9 bases between them. CDR3 in amino acids: CSARETGNNQPQHF. In DNA, the CDR3 is TGCAGTGCTAGAGAGACCGGGAACAATCAGCCCCAGCATTTT.

This clonotype was counted many times. The V gene is TRBV2, the J gene TRBJ2-4; 10 bases match TRBD2. From germline, CDR1 is SNHLY and CDR2 FYNNEI. There are 15 residues in the CDR3. With 5 bases clipped from V and 7 bases from J, the junction kept 8 bases outside the gene matches. The CDR3 sequence is CASSLLAGRSNIQYF. CDR3 in DNA: TGTGCCAGCAGTCTACTAGCGGGACGGTCGAACATTCAGTACTTC.

The V and J genes are TRBV5-6 and TRBJ1-5; tentatively, D is TRBD1 (5 bases). The CDR3 extends over 13 amino acids. The V end lost 4 bases, the J end lost 4 bases, and 9 bases lay between the germline ends. Germline V lookup: CDR1 SGHDT, CDR2 YYEEEE. The chain's CDR3 is CASSGTPNQPQHF. Written as DNA, the CDR3 is TGTGCCAGCAGCGGGACCCCTAATCAGCCCCAGCATTTT.